Following are 25 T cell receptor beta chains from one sample sequenced in a study of blood T cell repertoires in COVID-19. Clones were sequenced by immunoSEQ multiplex PCR, and TCRdb holds only the in-frame ones, with some missing. The data contain tens of thousands of clones, around nine tenths of them singletons. Sequenced material: peripheral blood. The receptors derive from a woman aged 80 or over with active COVID-19.

This clone has only one observation. V and J are TRBV24-1 and TRBJ2-2, with TRBD1 matching 7 bases. CDR3 length: 16 amino acids. Unmatched junction bases numbered 6, after V lost 3 bases and J lost 3 bases. From germline, CDR1 is KGHDR and CDR2 SFDVKD. CDR3 amino acids: CATSDAPGQYTGELFF. The CDR3 DNA reads as TGTGCCACCAGTGATGCACCGGGACAGTACACCGGGGAGCTGTTTTTT.

The CDR3 reads CASSLQDTQYF. The CDR3 DNA reads TGTGCCAGCAGCTTACAAGATACGCAGTATTTT. The chain combines TRBV7-2 with TRBJ2-3; no clear D gene. Germline-derived CDR1 and CDR2 are SGHTA and FQGNSA. The germline V and J ends were trimmed by 2 bases and 5 bases, with 2 bases remaining between them. This CDR3 is built from 11 residues.

V gene TRBV5-1 combines with J gene TRBJ2-7; 7 positions match TRBD2. The CDR3 totals 15 residues. Germline V gives CDR1 SGHRS, CDR2 YFSETQ. With V trimmed by 1 base and J by 4 bases, 8 bases remained unmatched. This CDR3 is CASSLYGGSKYEQYF. The CDR3 DNA reads TGCGCCAGCAGCTTGTATGGCGGGAGTAAGTACGAGCAGTACTTC. The full variable domain, completed using reference TRBV5-1 and TRBJ2-7, is KAGVTQTPRYLIKTRGQQVTLSCSPISGHRSVSWYQQTPGQGLQFLFEYFSETQRNKGNFPGRFSGRQFSNSRSEMNVSTLELGDSALYLCASSLYGGSKYEQYFGPGTRLTVT.

V and J are TRBV6-2 or TRBV6-3 and TRBJ2-1, with 11 bases aligning to TRBD2. The length of the CDR3 is 14 residues. The junction had 4 bases not matched to a gene; V was cut back by 5 bases and J by 7 bases. Germline assignment: CDR1 MNHEY and CDR2 SVGEGT. CDR3 in DNA: TGTGCCAGCAGTCGTCGGACTAGCGGGAATGAGCAGTTCTTC. Translating it yields CASSRRTSGNEQFF.

The rearrangement links TRBV28 to TRBJ1-2; TRBD1 agrees at 7 bases. The CDR3 covers 13 residues. Germline V gene data show CDR1 as MDHEN and CDR2 as SYDVKM. Trimming took 6 bases from V and 2 from J; bases not matched to a gene: 3. The CDR3 reads CASRATGNYGYTF. The CDR3 nucleotides read TGTGCCAGCAGGGCGACAGGGAACTATGGCTACACCTTC.

J is TRBJ1-3 and V is TRBV5-1; tentatively, D is TRBD1 (5 bases). The V gene lost 4 bases and the J gene lost 0 bases, with 14 bases spanning the gap. CDR3 size: 16 residues. Per the germline V gene, CDR1 is SGHRS and CDR2 is YFSETQ. The CDR3 spells CASSAQGSRSGNTIYF. DNA for the CDR3: TGCGCCAGCAGCGCTCAGGGTTCTCGCTCTGGAAACACCATATATTTT.

The V and J genes are TRBV19 and TRBJ2-5; 9 bases map to TRBD1. Germline V gives CDR1 LNHDA, CDR2 SQIVND (reference sequence). The CDR3 contains 14 residues. V dropped 6 bases and J dropped 2; count of bases not matched to a gene: 4. The CDR3 sequence is CASSPDRGQETQYF. The CDR3 DNA reads TGTGCCAGTAGCCCGGACAGGGGACAAGAGACCCAGTACTTC.

CDR3 residues: CASSEAGTSGRIQYF. The CDR3 DNA follows: TGTGCCAGCAGTGAAGCGGGGACTAGCGGGAGAATTCAGTATTTT. J is TRBJ2-3 and V is TRBV2; TRBD2 aligns across 14 bases. Germline values: CDR1 SNHLY, CDR2 FYNNEI. This CDR3 has 15 amino acids. The V segment lost 0 bases and the J segment 12 bases; nucleotides outside the gene matches: 5.

This chain uses TRBV3-1 (or the pseudogene TRBV3-2) with TRBJ1-2; 7 nucleotides line up with TRBD1. The germline CDR1 and CDR2 sequences are LGHDT and YNNKEL (reference sequence). J was trimmed by 4 bases and V by 1 base; bases with no gene match: 6. The CDR3 covers 15 residues. The CDR3 DNA reads as TGTGCCAGCAGCCAAGCGGGTGGGGACAGCTATGGCTACACCTTC. It encodes CASSQAGGDSYGYTF.

J is TRBJ2-5 and V is TRBV7-2, with 14 bases that match TRBD2. V was clipped by 2 bases and J by 5 bases; unmatched bases: 10. CDR1 is SGHTA, CDR2 FQGNSA, per germline. The CDR3 consists of 18 residues. The CDR3 DNA is TGTGCCAGCAGCTTATCGGGACTAGCGGGAGCAAGAGGGGAGACCCAGTACTTC. It codes for CASSLSGLAGARGETQYF.

In its sample, this clone was seen once. The V call is TRBV21-1, the J call TRBJ2-1; TRBD1 is the table's D call, not checked against the DNA. TRBV21-1 is marked as a pseudogene. This CDR3 comprises 16 residues. The DNA of the CDR3 is TGTGCCAGCAGCAAAGCAGGCAGGGGAAGCTACAATGAGCAGTTCTTC. Amino acid sequence: CASSKAGRGSYNEQFF.

A word on this clone: At one boundary the junction diverges from the germline segment, which might be a read error. The chain couples TRBV5-4 to TRBJ2-1; the match to TRBD1 covers 7 bases. CDR1 and CDR2 from the germline V gene are SGHNT and YYREEE (reference sequence). The CDR3 runs to 16 residues. DNA of the CDR3: TGTGCCAGCACCTTGGGAAGCGGACAGGCATACAATGAGCAGTTCTTC. Its translation: CASTLGSGQAYNEQFF.

The chain employs TRBV5-1 and TRBJ1-1; TRBD1 matches 9 bases. Germline values: CDR1 SGHRS, CDR2 YFSETQ. With 4 bases clipped from V and 3 bases from J, the junction kept 7 bases outside the gene matches. The CDR3 has 15 amino acids. The CDR3 DNA is TGCGCCAGCAGCCGATCGACAGGGGGGGACACTGAAGCTTTCTTT. Translation gives CASSRSTGGDTEAFF.

CDR3 in DNA: TGTGCCAGCAGCTACGGGACTAGCTACGAGCAGTACTTC. This translates into CASSYGTSYEQYF. The chain has TRBV7-9 and TRBJ2-7, with 8 bases matching TRBD2. V shed 4 bases and J 3 bases; nucleotides not matched to a gene: 2. This CDR3 has 13 residues. CDR1 and CDR2 from the germline V gene are SEHNR and FQNEAQ (reference sequence).

The genes are TRBV18 and TRBJ2-7; 7 bases align to TRBD1. From germline, CDR1 is KGHSH and CDR2 LQKENI. V was clipped by 3 bases and J by 1 base; unmatched bases: 3. CDR3 length equals 14 residues. The CDR3 DNA reads TGTGCCAGCTCACCGGAGACAGGGTCCTACGAGCAGTACTTC. This gives the protein CASSPETGSYEQYF.

The sample holds one count of this clone. The V and J genes are TRBV9 and TRBJ1-2; D may be TRBD1 (6 bases). Germline V CDR1 and CDR2: SGDLS, YYNGEE. The CDR3 contains 14 residues. V was pared by 4 bases and J by 2 bases, with 12 bases between. The CDR3 is CASSPRGQNYGYTF. The DNA of the CDR3 is TGTGCCAGCAGCCCCCGCGGACAGAACTATGGCTACACCTTC.

The chain has TRBV28 and TRBJ2-1; D perhaps matches TRBD2 (6 bases). This CDR3 region has 18 residues. Germline loops: CDR1 MDHEN, CDR2 SYDVKM. The germline V and J ends were trimmed by 3 bases and 6 bases, with 24 bases remaining between them. The CDR3 is CASSFLGGLGRYTNEQFF. Written as DNA, the CDR3 is TGTGCCAGCAGTTTCCTAGGAGGTCTCGGGAGATACACCAATGAGCAGTTCTTC.

This sequence joins TRBV6-5 and TRBJ1-5; 7 nucleotides agree with TRBD1. Losses at the gene ends were 5 bases for V and 3 bases for J; bases not matched to a gene: 4. CDR3 length: 14 residues. Germline CDR1 MNHEY, CDR2 SVGAGI. The CDR3 spells CASSRDRNNQPQHF. In nucleotides, the CDR3 is TGTGCCAGCAGTCGGGACAGAAACAATCAGCCCCAGCATTTT.

This clone was seen once. The CDR3 sequence is CASSQPGTVETQYF. DNA for the CDR3: TGCGCCAGCAGCCAACCCGGGACAGTGGAGACCCAGTACTTC. The chain carries TRBV5-1 and TRBJ2-5, with TRBD1 matching 7 bases. J lost 5 bases, V lost 4 bases, and 8 bases had no gene match. This CDR3 spans 14 amino acids. Germline-derived CDR1 and CDR2 are SGHRS and YFSETQ. Together with reference TRBV5-1 and TRBJ2-5, the CDR3 gives the full variable domain: KAGVTQTPRYLIKTRGQQVTLSCSPISGHRSVSWYQQTPGQGLQFLFEYFSETQRNKGNFPGRFSGRQFSNSRSEMNVSTLELGDSALYLCASSQPGTVETQYFGPGTRLLVL.

The V call is TRBV29-1, the J call TRBJ1-4; D is undetermined. Trimming cost V 4 bases and J 4 bases, with 7 bases left between them. Germline values: CDR1 SQVTM, CDR2 ANQGSEA. The CDR3 loop spans 12 amino acids. DNA for the CDR3: TGCAGCGTTGCGCGGAATAATGAAAAACTGTTTTTT. This codes for CSVARNNEKLFF.

The chain carries TRBV15 and TRBJ2-7, with 7 bases identical to TRBD2. CDR1 is LNHNV and CDR2 is YYDKDF in the germline V gene (reference sequence). The trim removed 5 bases at V and 7 bases at J, leaving 14 bases unmatched. The CDR3 totals 15 residues. CDR3 in DNA: TGTGCCACCAGCGACGGGGAGGGATTTCCAAGGGAGCAGTACTTC. Translated, it gives CATSDGEGFPREQYF.

This chain connects TRBV6-6 to TRBJ2-5; D is unresolved. This CDR3 spans 11 amino acids. CDR1 is MNHNY, CDR2 SVGAGI, per germline (reference sequence). V was shortened by 6 bases and J by 1 base, with 3 bases between the two germline ends. The DNA for the CDR3 is TGTGCCAGCAGCCGCCAAGAGACCCAGTACTTC. Its protein is CASSRQETQYF.

This chain links TRBV28 with TRBJ2-7; possible D gene TRBD2, 5 bases. Trimming removed 3 bases from V and 2 bases from J, with 11 bases in between. Per germline, CDR1 MDHEN and CDR2 SYDVKM. The CDR3 is made up of 14 amino acids. CDR3 residues: CASSLVGVAYEQYF. DNA for the CDR3: TGTGCCAGCAGTTTGGTGGGAGTCGCCTACGAGCAGTACTTC. The variable domain in full, with the rest retrieved from reference TRBV28 and TRBJ2-7, is DVKVTQSSRYLVKRTGEKVFLECVQDMDHENMFWYRQDPGLGLRLIYFSYDVKMKEKGDIPEGYSVSREKKERFSLILESASTNQTSMYLCASSLVGVAYEQYFGPGTRLTVT.

DNA of the CDR3: TGTGCCAGCAGCCAAGATCTCGGCGGGTTGAGGGCCAACGTCCTGACTTTC. As protein: CASSQDLGGLRANVLTF. The chain carries TRBV4-2 and TRBJ2-6; possible D gene TRBD2, 5 bases. The CDR3 spans 17 residues. Germline CDR1 LGHNA, CDR2 YNFKEQ. The V end lost 0 bases, the J end lost 5 bases, and 14 bases lay between the germline ends.

This clone was seen a few times. This sequence joins TRBV9 and TRBJ2-7, with TRBD1 matching 8 bases. Germline V gene data show CDR1 as SGDLS and CDR2 as YYNGEE. J lost 3 bases, V lost 4 bases, and 9 bases had no gene match. The CDR3 extends over 15 amino acids. CDR3 loop: CASSPTGQGGYEQYF. The CDR3 bases are TGTGCCAGCAGCCCGACAGGACAGGGAGGCTACGAGCAGTACTTC.